What follows is one T cell receptor (beta chain) and its context. Its target is not known. The sample comes from a study of tumor-infiltrating lymphocytes in localized non-small cell lung cancer. Sequencing used immunoSEQ multiplex PCR; TCRdb keeps in-frame clones, though not all of them. The table has 20,000 to 30,000 clones, just under 70% seen once. General study findings and limits: Tumor T-cell fraction from TCR sequencing was not associated with recurrence-free survival (p = 0.61). Not all patients were TCR sequenced, owing to tissue quantity. T-cell fraction did not differ between immunotypes IM1 and IM2. TCRbeta sequencing showed higher T cell infiltration in tumors than uninvolved lung.

Trimming removed 4 bases from V and 2 bases from J; junction bases left unmatched: 4. Germline V gene lookup returns CDR1 SEHNR and CDR2 FQNEAQ (reference sequence). The CDR3 length is 15 residues. This sequence joins TRBV7-9 and TRBJ2-3; TRBD2 agrees at 9 bases. The sequence was collected from a human donor with non-small cell lung cancer. Sequencing input: lung tumor tissue. CDR3 sequence reads: CASSWGLANTDTQYF. In DNA form, the CDR3 reads TGTGCCAGCAGCTGGGGACTAGCCAACACAGATACGCAGTATTTT.